A single sample gave rise to the 18 T cell receptor beta chains below, sequenced in a study of T cells in women clearing cervical HPV infection. Here immunoSEQ multiplex PCR was the method, and the copy in TCRdb shows in-frame clones only, minus some. This repertoire comprises under 40,000 clones; its ten largest clones make up roughly 7%. What was sequenced was blood buffy coat. The receptor set was obtained from a woman between 18 and 70 years old with a cervical HPV16 infection that either progressed to CIN3+ or cleared (not recorded which).

Details on this clone: The read falls 3 residues short of the CDR3 end, and the missing part is taken from the germline J gene. The chain combines TRBV5-1 with TRBJ2-2; D is possibly TRBD1 (6 bases). The V end lost 5 bases, the J end lost 5 bases, and 19 bases lay between the germline ends. CDR3 length: 16 residues. In germline, CDR1 is SGHRS, CDR2 YFSETQ. The CDR3 sequence is CASSLASTQGTGELFF. The CDR3 bases that were read are TGCGCCAGCAGTTTAGCCTCTACACAGGGAACCGGGGAG.

On this clone itself: Read coverage stops 3 residues before the CDR3 terminus; the germline J gene supplies the remainder. The chain carries TRBV5-1 and TRBJ1-2, with D unresolved. V was shortened by 5 bases and J by 1 base, with 6 bases between the two germline ends. From germline, CDR1 is SGHRS and CDR2 YFSETQ. This CDR3 is 12 amino acids long. CDR3 protein: CASSGLNYGYTF. Incomplete CDR3 DNA: TGCGCCAGCAGTGGGCTTAACTATGGC. Full variable domain (missing parts from reference TRBV5-1 and TRBJ1-2): KAGVTQTPRYLIKTRGQQVTLSCSPISGHRSVSWYQQTPGQGLQFLFEYFSETQRNKGNFPGRFSGRQFSNSRSEMNVSTLELGDSALYLCASSGLNYGYTFGSGTRLTVV.

Remarks on this clone: The CDR3 goes on 3 residues after the read ends, and that part is filled in from the germline J gene. This rearrangement joins TRBV2 to TRBJ2-1; 8 bases fit TRBD2. Germline values: CDR1 SNHLY, CDR2 FYNNEI. This CDR3 region has 16 residues. The J segment lost 2 bases and the V segment lost 7 bases, leaving 10 bases of the junction unmatched. CDR3 bases read: TGTGCCAGCATCTCGGGGGGGCGGGGGACCTACAATGAG. This sequence encodes CASISGGRGTYNE. The complete CDR3 protein is CASISGGRGTYNEQFF. Drawing the rest from reference TRBV2 and TRBJ2-1, the complete variable domain is EPEVTQTPSHQVTQMGQEVILRCVPISNHLYFYWYRQILGQKVEFLVSFYNNEISEKSEIFDDQFSVERPDGSNFTLKIRSTKLEDSAMYFCASISGGRGTYNEQFFGPGTRLTVL.

Details on this clone: Sequencing ends 3 residues short of the CDR3 end; the germline J gene provides the rest. The rearrangement uses TRBV20-1 and TRBJ2-3, with TRBD1 matching over 7 bases. Germline V gene lookup returns CDR1 DFQATT and CDR2 SNEGSKA (reference sequence). This CDR3 is built from 11 residues. The CDR3 sequence is CSADREETQYF. The part of the CDR3 DNA that was read is TGCAGTGCTGACAGGGAAGAGACG.

Details on this clone: Read data end 3 residues before the CDR3 end; the end is taken from the germline J gene. This chain links TRBV20-1 with TRBJ2-3, with 13 bases lining up with TRBD2. The CDR3 runs 16 residues. The V segment lost 6 bases and the J segment 2 bases; nucleotides outside the gene matches: 8. The germline gives CDR1 DFQATT, CDR2 SNEGSKA (reference sequence). The part of the CDR3 DNA that was read is TGCAGTGCAAGCAGGACTAGCGGGGGCAACACAGATACG. This encodes CSASRTSGGNTDT. The entire CDR3 protein is CSASRTSGGNTDTQYF.

As for this clone: Sequencing ends 3 residues short of the CDR3 end; the germline J gene provides the rest. The chain has TRBV29-1 and TRBJ2-7, with D possibly being TRBD1 (6 bases). In germline, CDR1 is SQVTM, CDR2 ANQGSEA. Trimming stripped 1 base from V and 3 bases from J, with 10 bases between. CDR3 length: 13 amino acids. The covered CDR3 bases are TGCAGCGTTGAAGTTACAGGGAACTACGAG. This codes for CSVEVTGNYE. The whole CDR3 sequence reads CSVEVTGNYEQYF.

Notes on this clone: The CDR3 is cut off 3 residues early in the read; its end comes from the germline J gene. The rearrangement uses TRBV10-2 and TRBJ1-5, with 9 nucleotides matching TRBD1. This CDR3 has 14 residues. Germline V lookup: CDR1 WSHSY, CDR2 SAAADI. Trimming took 5 bases from V and 4 from J; bases not matched to a gene: 3. The CDR3 region is CASSRQGGNQPQHF. CDR3 bases read: TGCGCCAGCAGTCGACAGGGGGGAAATCAGCCC.

With regard to this clone: The read ends 3 residues early relative to the CDR3; the germline J gene fills the gap. J is TRBJ1-2 and V is TRBV10-2; TRBD1 aligns across 7 bases. Germline CDR1 and CDR2: WSHSY and SAAADI. The CDR3 has 13 amino acids. Losses at the gene ends were 8 bases for V and 3 bases for J; bases not matched to a gene: 6. Partial CDR3 DNA: TGCGCCAGCGGCAGGGGGAGGGACTATGGC. It codes for CASGRGRDYG. The CDR3, in full, reads CASGRGRDYGYTF.

Worth noting for this clone: The read ends 3 residues shy of where the CDR3 ends; the end is completed using the germline J gene. The genes are TRBV2 and TRBJ2-7; 8 bases match TRBD1. Trimming took 3 bases from V and 3 from J; bases not matched to a gene: 1. Per the germline V gene, CDR1 is SNHLY and CDR2 is FYNNEI. The CDR3 totals 13 residues. The part of the CDR3 DNA that was read is TGTGCCAGCAGTGAGGACAGGGTCTACGAG. It encodes CASSEDRVYE. Given in full, the CDR3 is CASSEDRVYEQYF.

With regard to this clone: The observed sequence ends 3 residues before the CDR3 terminus, with the missing tail filled in from the germline J gene. J is TRBJ2-1 and V is TRBV11-2; D is undetermined. The CDR3 extends over 15 amino acids. Germline V lookup: CDR1 SGHAT, CDR2 FQNNGV. V dropped 0 bases and J dropped 0 bases, with 6 bases sitting between them. The CDR3: CASSLEVSSYNEQFF. The covered CDR3 bases are TGTGCCAGCAGCTTAGAGGTTAGCTCCTACAATGAG.

Remarks on this clone: The CDR3 end is not reached by the read, which stops 3 residues before it; the germline J gene fills it in. This sequence joins TRBV18 and TRBJ2-7; 8 nucleotides align to TRBD2. The germline CDR1 and CDR2 sequences are KGHSH and LQKENI. The CDR3 covers 16 residues. V shed 1 base, J shed 0 bases, and the junction held 5 bases outside the gene matches. The covered CDR3 bases are TGTGCCAGCTCACCACAGGCCGGGACTAGCTCCTACGAG. Translating gives CASSPQAGTSSYE. The full CDR3 protein reads CASSPQAGTSSYEQYF. Full variable domain (missing parts from reference TRBV18 and TRBJ2-7): NAGVMQNPRHLVRRRGQEARLRCSPMKGHSHVYWYRQLPEEGLKFMVYLQKENIIDESGMPKERFSAEFPKEGPSILRIQQVVRGDSAAYFCASSPQAGTSSYEQYFGPGTRLTVT.

For this clone: The CDR3 goes on 3 residues after the read ends, and that part is filled in from the germline J gene. The same CDR3 arises from other DNA sequences in this sample as well. The chain employs TRBV19 and TRBJ2-1; D is possibly TRBD1 (6 bases). Germline loops: CDR1 LNHDA, CDR2 SQIVND (reference sequence). Trimming cost V 3 bases and J 4 bases, with 10 bases left between them. The CDR3 totals 14 residues. The CDR3 protein is CASSIRGSYNEQFF. The DNA read from the CDR3 is TGTGCCAGTAGTATCAGGGGCTCATACAATGAG.

Concerning this clone itself: The CDR3 end lies 3 residues beyond the end of the read and is filled in from the germline J gene. The V and J genes are TRBV6-4 and TRBJ2-1; 10 nucleotides agree with TRBD1. This CDR3 has 14 residues. Germline CDR1 reads MRHNA; CDR2 reads SNTAGT. J gave up 9 bases and V 4 bases, and 6 bases lay outside the gene matches. CDR3 bases read: TGTGCCAGCAGTGCCCGGACAGGGGGAGGTGAG. Amino acids: CASSARTGGGE. The CDR3 as a whole reads CASSARTGGGEQFF.

On this clone: From the germline J gene comes the end of the CDR3, since the read stops 3 residues before it. The chain combines TRBV7-3 with TRBJ1-4, with D possibly being TRBD1 (6 bases). CDR1 is SGHTA, CDR2 FQGTGA, per germline. The CDR3 is 15 amino acids. The CDR3 sequence: CASSPRGGLNSPLFF. The sequenced CDR3 bases are TGTGCCAGCAGCCCAAGGGGGGGGCTAAATTCACCA.

Concerning this clone: The sequenced fragment ends 3 residues before the CDR3 boundary, so the rest is inferred from the germline J gene. V usage is TRBV10-3 and J usage is TRBJ2-3; no clear D gene. This CDR3 spans 14 amino acids. CDR1 is ENHRY, CDR2 SYGVKD, per germline. The germline V and J ends were trimmed by 0 bases and 6 bases, with 10 bases remaining between them. The sequenced part of the CDR3 DNA is TGTGCCATCAGTGAGTCTCCGTCCCCGGATACG. The encoded protein is CAISESPSPDT. The whole CDR3 protein is CAISESPSPDTQYF.

With regard to this clone: The read ends 3 residues before the CDR3 terminus; that terminus is restored from the germline J gene. V usage is TRBV2 and J usage is TRBJ1-2, with 8 bases aligning to TRBD1. Germline CDR1 SNHLY, CDR2 FYNNEI. CDR3 size: 14 residues. This chain's CDR3 is CASTYSGTGIGYTF. CDR3 DNA, as far as it was read: TGTGCCAGCACCTATTCCGGGACAGGCATCGGC.

For this clone: The read is 3 residues too short to cover the CDR3 end, so that end is filled in from the germline J gene. The genes are TRBV18 and TRBJ2-3; weak D call: TRBD2 (6 bases). The CDR3 runs 14 residues. Germline V gene sequence: CDR1 KGHSH, CDR2 LQKENI. CDR3 DNA (partial): TGTGCCAGCTCACCCGTCTTGGGGGGAGAGACG. Translation: CASSPVLGGET. In full, the CDR3 reads CASSPVLGGETQYF.

Regarding this clone: The read terminates 3 residues before the CDR3 end, so the remaining end is supplied by the germline J gene. The V gene is TRBV29-1, the J gene TRBJ1-1, with D hard to call. Trimming shortened V by 3 bases and J by 1 base, and 15 bases separated the two germline ends. Looked up from germline, CDR1 is SQVTM and CDR2 is ANQGSEA. The CDR3 spans 15 residues. The CDR3 sequence: CSVEAPDKGNTEAFF. Incomplete CDR3 DNA: TGCAGCGTTGAGGCCCCTGACAAGGGGAACACTGAA.